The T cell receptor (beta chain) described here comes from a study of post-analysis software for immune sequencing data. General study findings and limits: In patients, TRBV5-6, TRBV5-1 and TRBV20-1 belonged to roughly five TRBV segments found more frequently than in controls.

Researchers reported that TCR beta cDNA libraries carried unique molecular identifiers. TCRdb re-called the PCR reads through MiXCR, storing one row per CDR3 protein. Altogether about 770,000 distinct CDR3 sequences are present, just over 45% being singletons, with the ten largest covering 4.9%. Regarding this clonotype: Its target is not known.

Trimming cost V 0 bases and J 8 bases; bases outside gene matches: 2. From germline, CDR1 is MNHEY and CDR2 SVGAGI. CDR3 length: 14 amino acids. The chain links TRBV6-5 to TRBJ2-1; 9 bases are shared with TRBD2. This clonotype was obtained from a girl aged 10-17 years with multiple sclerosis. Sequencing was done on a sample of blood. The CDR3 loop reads CASSYSGLAYEQFF. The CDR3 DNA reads TGTGCCAGCAGTTACTCGGGACTAGCCTATGAGCAGTTCTTC.